A selection of T cell receptor beta chains follows, all from one sample in a study of T cell responses to AZD1222 COVID-19 vaccine. Assay used: immunoSEQ multiplex PCR; TCRdb lists only in-frame clones, some missing. The sample records 100,000 to 140,000 clones, about 90% being singletons. Source: peripheral blood, taken on day 0 of AZD1222 vaccination. These receptors were obtained from an adult in good health. CDR3s include the opening cysteine and the closing phenylalanine or tryptophan. Each record gives: D gene, J gene, clone size, V gene, CDR3 protein, CDR3 DNA. A D gene is named only where the DNA matches it firmly. Size is stated for part of the rows, as once, few or many counts, or as a class when the clone is expanded.

TRBD1 TRBJ1-1 NA TRBV5-4 CASSLRPGGISGEAFF TGTGCCAGCAGCTTGCGGCCAGGGGGTATCAGCGGTGAAGCTTTCTTT
NA TRBJ2-5 NA TRBV7-2 CASSLSQGGRETQYF TGTGCCAGCAGCTTATCCCAGGGGGGGCGGGAGACCCAGTACTTC
NA TRBJ2-3 NA TRBV5-4 CASSVGQTTDTQYF TGTGCCAGCAGCGTAGGACAGACCACAGATACGCAGTATTTT
NA TRBJ1-3 NA TRBV13 CATGAGRGNTIYF TGTGCCACTGGAGCGGGCAGAGGAAACACCATATATTTT
NA TRBJ1-1 NA TRBV5-4 CASSSGGWRNTEAFF TGTGCCAGCAGCTCCGGAGGATGGAGGAACACTGAAGCTTTCTTT
TRBD2 TRBJ2-4 NA TRBV19 CASSTPTGGSKNIQYF TGTGCCAGTAGTACCCCCACGGGGGGGTCCAAAAACATTCAGTACTTC
TRBD1 TRBJ1-3 NA TRBV2 CASTRETGRTSGGNTIYF TGTGCCAGCACCAGAGAGACAGGGCGTACGAGTGGTGGAAACACCATATATTTT
NA TRBJ1-5 NA TRBV5-8 CASSNRVGGQPQHF TGTGCCAGCAGTAACAGGGTTGGCGGTCAGCCCCAGCATTTT
NA TRBJ1-3 NA TRBV19 CASSSGNTIYF TGTGCCAGTAGTTCCGGAAACACCATATATTTT
TRBD2 TRBJ2-1 NA TRBV29-1 CSVASAGGYYNEQFF TGCAGCGTTGCGTCGGCGGGGGGTTACTACAATGAGCAGTTCTTC
NA TRBJ1-2 NA TRBV20-1 CSAREGYTF TGCAGTGCTAGAGAAGGCTACACCTTC
TRBD1 TRBJ2-3 NA TRBV5-1 CASSFQGANTDTQYF TGCGCCAGCAGCTTCCAGGGGGCCAACACAGATACGCAGTATTTT
NA TRBJ1-5 NA TRBV19 CASSLAGFPETQPQHF TGTGCCAGTAGTCTAGCAGGGTTCCCAGAGACTCAGCCCCAGCATTTT
NA TRBJ2-7 NA TRBV7-8 CASSQNFYPYF TGTGCCAGCAGCCAGAACTTCTACCCGTACTTC
TRBD1 TRBJ2-7 NA TRBV5-6 CASGRTGGNEQYF TGTGCCAGCGGTAGGACAGGGGGCAACGAGCAGTACTTC
NA TRBJ1-5 NA TRBV15 CATSRGRRDQPQHF TGTGCCACCAGCAGAGGACGCAGGGATCAGCCCCAGCATTTT
TRBD2 TRBJ2-1 NA TRBV13 CASSLGVLAGEANEQFF TGTGCCAGCAGCTTAGGGGTGCTAGCGGGGGAGGCGAATGAGCAGTTCTTC
NA TRBJ1-6 NA TRBV6-1 CASSESSPLHF TGTGCCAGCAGTGAATCATCACCCCTCCACTTT
NA TRBJ1-1 NA TRBV7-2 CASSPFRDTEAFF TGTGCCAGCAGCCCCTTCCGCGACACTGAAGCTTTCTTT
NA TRBJ2-7 NA TRBV14 CASSQDSGTTHRQYF TGTGCCAGCAGCCAAGATTCCGGGACGACTCATCGGCAGTACTTC
NA TRBJ2-7 NA TRBV6-2/TRBV6-3 CASSYPGQKREQYF TGTGCCAGCAGTTACCCGGGCCAAAAAAGGGAGCAGTACTTC
NA TRBJ1-1 NA TRBV27 CASSFRGGTEAFF TGTGCCAGCAGTTTTAGAGGGGGCACTGAAGCTTTCTTT
NA TRBJ1-1 NA TRBV2 CASSVGGRNTEAFF TGTGCCAGCAGTGTTGGAGGGAGGAACACTGAAGCTTTCTTT
NA TRBJ1-2 NA TRBV5-5 CASSSNRGGYTF TGTGCCAGCAGCTCTAACCGGGGAGGCTACACCTTC
NA TRBJ1-2 once TRBV4-3 CASSLESRVDGYTF TGCGCCAGCAGCCTAGAGTCAAGGGTAGACGGCTACACCTTC
NA TRBJ1-2 NA TRBV18 CASSPADGLAGYTF TGTGCCAGCTCACCGGCGGACGGTTTAGCTGGCTACACCTTC
TRBD1 TRBJ1-1 NA TRBV7-9 CASSLLGGDSEAFF TGTGCCAGCAGCTTATTGGGAGGGGACAGTGAAGCTTTCTTT
NA TRBJ1-6 NA TRBV11-2 CASSLERGSPLHF TGTGCCAGCAGCTTAGAGCGTGGTTCACCCCTCCACTTT
TRBD1 TRBJ2-1 NA TRBV9 CASSVVPGQGAEQFF TGTGCCAGCAGCGTAGTCCCGGGACAGGGGGCTGAGCAGTTCTTC
NA TRBJ2-1 NA TRBV10-3 CAISAGSDYNEQFF TGTGCCATCAGTGCTGGGTCCGACTACAATGAGCAGTTCTTC
NA TRBJ1-2 NA TRBV12-5 CASGLEEGGYTF TGTGCTAGTGGTTTGGAGGAGGGAGGCTACACCTTC
TRBD1 TRBJ1-4 NA TRBV3-1/TRBV3-2 CASSRGQGEEKLFF TGTGCCAGCAGCCGAGGACAGGGTGAGGAAAAACTGTTTTTT
NA TRBJ2-3 NA TRBV3-1/TRBV3-2 CASSRNIPIVGDTQYF TGTGCCAGCAGCCGAAACATCCCCATTGTCGGAGATACGCAGTATTTT
NA TRBJ1-4 NA TRBV7-9 CASSLGAGWSNEKLFF TGTGCCAGCAGCTTAGGCGCAGGATGGTCTAATGAAAAACTGTTTTTT
TRBD1 TRBJ1-3 NA TRBV19 CASSIVATGSGNTIYF TGTGCCAGTAGTATAGTGGCGACAGGGTCTGGAAACACCATATATTTT
TRBD2 TRBJ2-1 NA TRBV12-3/TRBV12-4 CASRRGGYNEQFF TGTGCCAGCAGGCGGGGGGGGTACAATGAGCAGTTCTTC
NA TRBJ1-3 few TRBV4-1 CASSQEGNTIYF TGCGCCAGCAGCCAAGAGGGAAACACCATATATTTT
NA TRBJ1-2 NA TRBV27 CASSLSGVGYTF TGTGCCAGCAGTTTATCAGGAGTTGGCTACACCTTC
TRBD2 TRBJ2-1 NA TRBV9 CASSVAGGPRNEQFF TGTGCCAGCAGCGTAGCGGGGGGGCCGCGGAATGAGCAGTTCTTC
NA TRBJ1-5 NA TRBV28 CASSLHQDQPQHF TGTGCCAGCAGTCTCCACCAGGATCAGCCCCAGCATTTT
NA TRBJ1-5 NA TRBV6-2/TRBV6-3 CASSYIKGGPLLNQPQHF TGTGCCAGCAGTTATATTAAGGGCGGACCTCTTTTAAATCAGCCCCAGCATTTT
NA TRBJ2-1 NA TRBV5-6 CASSLLDSYNEQFF TGTGCCAGCAGCTTGCTAGACTCCTACAATGAGCAGTTCTTC
TRBD1 TRBJ2-7 NA TRBV18 CASSTGQGETYEQYF TGTGCCAGCTCAACCGGACAGGGCGAAACCTACGAGCAGTACTTC
TRBD1 TRBJ1-1 once TRBV19 CASRETGGTEAFF TGTGCCAGTAGAGAGACAGGGGGCACTGAAGCTTTCTTT
NA TRBJ2-1 NA TRBV10-2 CASSESSWNDYNEQFF TGCGCCAGCAGTGAGTCCTCCTGGAACGACTACAATGAGCAGTTCTTC
NA TRBJ2-3 NA TRBV9 CASTGPYADTQYF TGTGCCAGCACCGGGCCTTATGCAGATACGCAGTATTTT
NA TRBJ1-2 NA TRBV3-1/TRBV3-2 CASSADLGAYGYTF TGTGCCAGCAGTGCCGATTTGGGGGCTTATGGCTACACCTTC
NA TRBJ1-4 NA TRBV10-3 CATRVRLNEKLFF TGTGCCACCAGGGTACGCCTTAATGAAAAACTGTTTTTT
NA TRBJ2-7 NA TRBV14 CASSQVLFYEQYF TGTGCCAGCAGCCAAGTTCTATTCTACGAGCAGTACTTC
TRBD1 TRBJ1-3 NA TRBV2 CASSSTGAGNTIYF TGTGCCAGCAGTTCTACAGGGGCTGGAAACACCATATATTTT
NA TRBJ2-3 once TRBV5-1 CATSPEASGTQYF TGCGCCACCTCACCTGAGGCATCCGGTACGCAGTATTTT
NA TRBJ2-1 NA TRBV18 CASSLGAGNEQFF TGTGCCAGCTCACTCGGGGCAGGGAATGAGCAGTTCTTC
NA TRBJ2-5 once TRBV1 CTSSHCRGTSGWGGETQYF TGCACCAGCAGCCACTGTCGTGGGACTAGCGGATGGGGGGGAGAGACCCAGTACTTC
NA TRBJ1-2 NA TRBV19 CASTQESYGYTF TGTGCCAGTACGCAGGAGAGCTATGGCTACACCTTC
NA TRBJ1-2 NA TRBV5-1 CASSPDLLGGYTF TGCGCCAGCAGCCCCGATCTTCTTGGGGGCTACACCTTC
NA TRBJ1-1 NA TRBV9 CASSPRQGWNTEAFF TGTGCCAGCAGCCCACGTCAGGGGTGGAACACTGAAGCTTTCTTT
NA TRBJ1-3 NA TRBV7-2 CASSPLFNVAGNTIYF TGTGCCAGCAGCCCCCTATTTAATGTGGCCGGAAACACCATATATTTT
NA TRBJ2-2 NA TRBV2 CASSETNTGELFF TGTGCCAGCAGTGAAACAAACACCGGGGAGCTGTTTTTT
TRBD1 TRBJ1-1 NA TRBV10-3 CAISTPGQGNTEAFF TGTGCCATCAGCACTCCAGGACAGGGGAACACTGAAGCTTTCTTT